The sequence of this T cell receptor beta chain was determined in a study of cytomegalovirus exposure and HLA in healthy donors. Study outcomes and limitations: In vitro experiments confirmed that three CMV-associated chains were specific for CMV antigens.

A note on this clone: Its antigen is not known.

TCRdb's copy holds only in-frame clones and misses some; the assay was immunoSEQ multiplex PCR. Of tens of thousands of clones in the sample, around four fifths are singletons; the top ten hold 2.5% to 3%. J was trimmed by 8 bases and V by 7 bases; bases with no gene match: 10. The CDR3 extends over 14 amino acids. CDR1 and CDR2 (germline): MGHRA, YSYEKL. The V call is TRBV4-1, the J call TRBJ2-1, with 8 bases fitting TRBD2. This TCR derives from a man aged 25 to 45 in good health and CMV-seronegative. The specimen was PBMCs. CDR3 protein: CASKRGLGADEQFF. The CDR3 region has the DNA TGCGCCAGCAAACGGGGACTAGGTGCCGATGAGCAGTTCTTC.